These 4 T cell receptor beta chains share one sample of origin, sequenced in a study of blood T cell repertoires in COVID-19. Clones were read by immunoSEQ multiplex PCR, and TCRdb kept only the in-frame ones, dropping some. The sample yields more than 200,000 clones, around 88% seen once. Sequenced material: PBMCs or T cells enriched from blood (not recorded which). These receptors were taken from a woman aged 25 to 39 who had recovered from COVID-19.

This clone has only one observation. The V and J genes are TRBV7-6 and TRBJ1-5, with TRBD1 matching over 8 bases. This CDR3 has 16 residues. Germline lookup yields CDR1 SGHVS and CDR2 FNYEAQ. The V gene end was trimmed by 1 base and the J gene end by 0 bases; junction bases not matched to a gene: 2. DNA for the CDR3: TGTGCCAGCAGCTTAGGGACAGGGAATAGCAATCAGCCCCAGCATTTT. Translation: CASSLGTGNSNQPQHF. The full variable domain, with the rest looked up from reference TRBV7-6 and TRBJ1-5, is GAGVSQSPRYKVTKRGQDVALRCDPISGHVSLYWYRQALGQGPEFLTYFNYEAQQDKSGLPNDRFSAERPEGSISTLTIQRTEQRDSAMYRCASSLGTGNSNQPQHFGDGTRLSIL.

This clone was recorded a few times. This chain links TRBV28 with TRBJ2-1; 12 bases are a match to TRBD2. V lost 3 bases and J lost 10; bases outside the gene matches: 13. This CDR3 contains 17 residues. In germline, CDR1 is MDHEN, CDR2 SYDVKM. CDR3 sequence reads: CASSFSRLAGGRKEQFF. DNA for the CDR3: TGTGCCAGCAGTTTCTCGAGGCTAGCGGGAGGGCGGAAGGAGCAGTTCTTC.

The chain links TRBV7-9 to TRBJ2-1, with 7 bases matching TRBD1. The germline V gene encodes CDR1 SEHNR and CDR2 FQNEAQ (reference sequence). The CDR3 runs to 13 residues. V dropped 1 base and J dropped 13; count of bases not matched to a gene: 7. CDR3 sequence reads: CASSLDTGAAQFF. CDR3 sequence (DNA): TGTGCCAGCAGCTTAGATACAGGGGCGGCCCAGTTCTTC.

The chain links TRBV9 to TRBJ2-1; TRBD2 is a possible D gene (6 bases). This CDR3 comprises 15 residues. Germline-derived CDR1 and CDR2 are SGDLS and YYNGEE. V was cut by 4 bases and J by 6 bases, with 17 bases left in between. CDR3 region: CASSPPAGGINEQFF. The CDR3 DNA is TGTGCCAGCAGCCCCCCCGCTGGCGGGATCAATGAGCAGTTCTTC.